The 2 T cell receptor beta chains below all came from one sample that was sequenced in a study of shared clonotypes between healthy human individuals. Naive-designated CD8 cells lacked CD45RO, were positively enriched for CCR7, and omitted terminally differentiated effector memory CD45RA+ cells. This table comes from immunoSEQ multiplex PCR, and its TCRdb copy is limited to in-frame clones, with some not included. The data contain some 2,100,000 clones, under 95% of them seen just once; the ten biggest clones take up more than 1.5%. Input material: naive CD8+ T cells from PBMCs. The receptors originated from a young man in good health. Some clones in this sample may be carry-over from other donors' samples.

Comments on this clone: In the same sample, other DNA sequences code for this CDR3. The chain recombines TRBV11-2 with TRBJ1-1, with D maybe TRBD1 (6 bases). From germline, CDR1 is SGHAT and CDR2 FQNNGV. Between the trimmed V and J ends, which lost 1 base and 6 bases, there was a span of 9 bases. The CDR3 spans 13 residues. This chain's CDR3 is CASSLGGGPEAFF. Here the CDR3 DNA reads TGTGCCAGCAGCTTAGGTGGGGGGCCTGAAGCTTTCTTT.

The chain uses TRBV10-3 and TRBJ2-1, with 8 bases that match TRBD2. The V segment lost 11 bases and the J segment 0 bases; nucleotides outside the gene matches: 9. The CDR3 runs 15 residues. Per the germline V gene, CDR1 is ENHRY and CDR2 is SYGVKD. CDR3 DNA sequence: TGTGCCTCAGGGGTAGCGGGGAGCTCCTACAATGAGCAGTTCTTC. Protein product: CASGVAGSSYNEQFF.